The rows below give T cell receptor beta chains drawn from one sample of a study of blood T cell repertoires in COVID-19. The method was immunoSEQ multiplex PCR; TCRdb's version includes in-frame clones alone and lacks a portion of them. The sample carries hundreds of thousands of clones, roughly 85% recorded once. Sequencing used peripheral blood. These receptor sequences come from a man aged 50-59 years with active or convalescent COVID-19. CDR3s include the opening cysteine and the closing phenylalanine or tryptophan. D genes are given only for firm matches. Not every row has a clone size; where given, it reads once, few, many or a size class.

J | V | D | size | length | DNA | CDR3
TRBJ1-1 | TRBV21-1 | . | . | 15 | TGTGCCAGCAGCACGCGCGGACAGGGGTTCACTGAAGCTTTCTTT | CASSTRGQGFTEAFF
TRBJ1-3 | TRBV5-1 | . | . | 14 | TGCGCCAGCAGCCCCGGACAGCAGGCGGACACCATATATTTT | CASSPGQQADTIYF
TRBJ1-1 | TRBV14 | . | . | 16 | TGTGCCAGCAGCCGCTTCTCGGACAGCCTTAACACTGAAGCTTTCTTT | CASSRFSDSLNTEAFF
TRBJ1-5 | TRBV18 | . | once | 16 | TGTGCCAGCTCACCACCACAGGGACGTGCGGGTCAGCCCCAGCATTTT | CASSPPQGRAGQPQHF
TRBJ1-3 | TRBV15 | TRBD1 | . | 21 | TGTGCCACCAGCAGAGGGGACAGCTGGTCCGGGCGGGGCGCGCTTGGAAACACCATATATTTT | CATSRGDSWSGRGALGNTIYF
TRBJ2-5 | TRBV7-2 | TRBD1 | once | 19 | TGTGCCAGCAGCTTAGCGCCCGGGACAGGGGGAGGTTGGCCAGAGACCCAGTACTTC | CASSLAPGTGGGWPETQYF
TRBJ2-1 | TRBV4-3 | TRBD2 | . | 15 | TGCGCCAGCAGCCAGAGCGGGAGTCTCTACAATGAGCAGTTCTTC | CASSQSGSLYNEQFF
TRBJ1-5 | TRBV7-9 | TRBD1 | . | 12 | TGTGCCAGCAGCTTAATACAGGGGAGACAGCATTTT | CASSLIQGRQHF
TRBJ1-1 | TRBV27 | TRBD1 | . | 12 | TGTGCCAGCAGTTTCCCACAGGGGCGAGCTTTCTTT | CASSFPQGRAFF
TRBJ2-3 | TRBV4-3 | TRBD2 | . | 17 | TGCGCCAGCAGCCAAGATCCCGCTAGCGGGAGCACAGATACGCAGTATTTT | CASSQDPASGSTDTQYF
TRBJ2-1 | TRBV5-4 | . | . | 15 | TGTGCCAGCGGCCATCTGGAGGAGCCCTACAATGAGCAGTTCTTC | CASGHLEEPYNEQFF
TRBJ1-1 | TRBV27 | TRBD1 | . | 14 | TGTGCCAGCAGTTTATCGGGGACAGGGCGAGAAGCTTTCTTT | CASSLSGTGREAFF
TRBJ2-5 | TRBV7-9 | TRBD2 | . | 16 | TGTGCCAGCAGCTTATCCGGTAGCGGGAGTATAGAGACCCAGTACTTC | CASSLSGSGSIETQYF
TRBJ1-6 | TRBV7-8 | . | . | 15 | TGTGCCAGCAGCTCTATGACAGTTATAGATTCACCCCTCCACTTT | CASSSMTVIDSPLHF
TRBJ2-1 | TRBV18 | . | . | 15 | TGTGCCAGCTCATCGACTGTGAGCTCCTACAATGAGCAGTTCTTC | CASSSTVSSYNEQFF
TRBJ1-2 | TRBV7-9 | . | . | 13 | TGTGCCATCCGGTTGGGGCCTAACTATGGCTACACCTTC | CAIRLGPNYGYTF
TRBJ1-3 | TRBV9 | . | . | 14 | TGTGCCAGCAGCGCCGGACTTTCTGGAAACACCATATATTTT | CASSAGLSGNTIYF
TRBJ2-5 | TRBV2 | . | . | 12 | TGTGCCAGTACCACAGGGATAGAGACCCAGTACTTC | CASTTGIETQYF
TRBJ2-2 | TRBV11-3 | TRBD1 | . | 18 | TGTGCCAGCAGCTTGGGCAGATGGGACAGTCCATCCACCGGGGAGCTGTTTTTT | CASSLGRWDSPSTGELFF
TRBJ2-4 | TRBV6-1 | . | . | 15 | TGTGCCAGCAGTGAGGGCCCTATAGCCAAAAACATTCAGTACTTC | CASSEGPIAKNIQYF
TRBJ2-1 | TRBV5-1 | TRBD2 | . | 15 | TGCGCCAGCAGCGGGCTAGCGGGACTATACAATGAGCAGTTCTTC | CASSGLAGLYNEQFF
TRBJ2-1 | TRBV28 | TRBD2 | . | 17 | TGTGCCAGCAGTCTCTATAGACTAGCGGGCGCTGACAATGAGCAGTTCTTC | CASSLYRLAGADNEQFF
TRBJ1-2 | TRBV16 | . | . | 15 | TGTGCCAGCAGCCATACGGGGGACCCTTTACATGGCTACACCTTC | CASSHTGDPLHGYTF